This T cell receptor (beta chain) was identified in a study of CD8 T cells in ankylosing spondylitis. Points from the study as a whole: For ankylosing spondylitis blood, a TCR beta motif of 7 to 9 highly homologous variants appeared characteristic.

One entry per CDR3 protein results from TCRdb running MiXCR on the 5' RACE reads. The sample records 500,000 to 650,000 distinct CDR3 sequences, approximately 5.3% being singletons. The V segment lost 1 base and the J segment 2 bases; nucleotides outside the gene matches: 5. The CDR3 covers 16 residues. CDR1 SEHNR and CDR2 FQNEAQ come from the germline V gene (reference sequence). This clonotype occurred many times. The antigen is unknown. The genes are TRBV7-9 and TRBJ1-5; 7 bases match TRBD1. The sequenced sample was blood, either unsorted or a sorted T cell fraction (not recorded which). This clonotype was obtained from a male donor with ankylosing spondylitis. CDR3: CASSLVGGFGNQPQHF. In DNA, the CDR3 is TGTGCCAGCAGCTTAGTAGGGGGCTTCGGCAATCAGCCCCAGCATTTT.